Presented here are 7 T cell receptor beta chains from one specimen sequenced in a study of T cell responses to AZD1222 COVID-19 vaccine. The repertoire was sequenced with immunoSEQ multiplex PCR; TCRdb's copy has only in-frame clones and lacks some. Of 120,000 or so clones in the sample, 94% are singletons; the top ten hold 2.9%. Sequenced here: peripheral blood, sampled 28 days after the second AZD1222 dose. Source of these receptors: an adult who received the AZD1222 COVID-19 vaccine.

V gene TRBV27 combines with J gene TRBJ1-1; the D is unclear. The CDR3 has 14 amino acids. In germline, CDR1 is MNHEY, CDR2 SMNVEV (reference sequence). V gave up 3 bases and J gave up 5 bases, with 13 bases separating them. CDR3 in amino acids: CASSFQALRTEAFF. The CDR3 DNA reads TGTGCCAGCAGTTTTCAAGCCCTGCGTACTGAAGCTTTCTTT.

In DNA, the CDR3 is TGCAGCGCCGAGGACAGGGTGTGGGAGCAGTTCTTC. This encodes CSAEDRVWEQFF. The gene calls are TRBV29-1 and TRBJ2-1; TRBD1 matches at 8 bases. Trimming removed 7 bases from V and 10 bases from J; junction bases left unmatched: 9. The CDR3 runs to 12 residues. Germline CDR1 and CDR2: SQVTM and ANQGSEA.

The genes are TRBV6-5 and TRBJ2-1; no clear D gene. V was trimmed by 8 bases and J by 0 bases, leaving 11 bases between them. The CDR3 covers 14 residues. Germline-derived CDR1 and CDR2 are MNHEY and SVGAGI. The CDR3 DNA reads TGTGCCAGCGGTATAGCCGACTCCTACAATGAGCAGTTCTTC. It translates to CASGIADSYNEQFF.

This chain joins TRBV27 and TRBJ2-6; D may be TRBD2 (5 bases). Per germline, CDR1 MNHEY and CDR2 SMNVEV (reference sequence). The CDR3 has 17 residues. V shed 7 bases and J shed 0 bases, with 16 bases lying between them. Written as DNA, the CDR3 is TGTGCCAGCAAGGAGGCTGGACTGCTCTCTGGGGCCAACGTCCTGACTTTC. It yields the protein CASKEAGLLSGANVLTF.

The rearrangement uses TRBV27 and TRBJ2-2; 8 nucleotides align to TRBD2. This CDR3 has 15 amino acids. Germline lookup yields CDR1 MNHEY and CDR2 SMNVEV (reference sequence). V lost 4 bases to trimming and J lost 2 bases; unmatched junction nucleotides: 3. CDR3 residues: CASSSLAANTGELFF. The CDR3 nucleotides read TGTGCCAGCAGTTCACTAGCGGCTAACACCGGGGAGCTGTTTTTT.

V is TRBV4-1 and J is TRBJ1-2, with 7 bases identical to TRBD1. Trimming cost V 3 bases and J 2 bases; bases outside gene matches: 9. The germline V gene has CDR1 MGHRA and CDR2 YSYEKL. The length of the CDR3 is 16 residues. The CDR3 protein is CASSQVSGTENYGYTF. The CDR3 nucleotides are TGCGCCAGCAGCCAGGTTTCCGGGACAGAGAACTATGGCTACACCTTC.

The CDR3 nucleotides are TGTGCCAGCAGTTTAGACGGGCAAAGAGACTACGAGCAGTACTTC. Translated: CASSLDGQRDYEQYF. J is TRBJ2-7 and V is TRBV27, with D unresolved. This CDR3 is built from 15 residues. Germline V gene sequence: CDR1 MNHEY, CDR2 SMNVEV (reference sequence). Trimming took off 2 bases at V and 3 bases at J, with 14 bases between the two ends.